This T cell receptor beta chain was recovered during a study of blood T cell repertoires in COVID-19. About the study: Acute-phase and convalescent COVID-19 samples originated in the United States, Italy and Spain. PBMCs, B-cell-depleted T cells, or T cells were the source of the cDNA or gDNA that made up the material.

Two negative PCRs, clearance, or symptom resolution had been documented for recovered Cohort 3 donors. Per the authors' pipeline: Quantification of nucleated cells was approximated via reference gene primer amplification. Some clones are missing from TCRdb's copy, which holds only in-frame ones; the method was immunoSEQ multiplex PCR. V, J and clone size are taken as reported in that table, and D and trimming were inferred from the DNA itself. The table has under 300,000 clones, 75% to 95% seen once; the top ten hold less than 2.5%. The CDR3 runs to 14 residues. Unmatched junction bases numbered 9, after V lost 7 bases and J lost 9 bases. The germline gives CDR1 MNHEY, CDR2 SMNVEV (reference sequence).

The gene calls are TRBV27 and TRBJ1-6; 7 nucleotides line up with TRBD1. The sequenced sample was PBMCs or T cells enriched from blood (not recorded which). This TCR came from a woman between 18 and 29 years old who had recovered from COVID-19. The CDR3 nucleotides are TGTGCCAGCACCGACATAGGGGGCGGTTCACCCCTCCACTTT. Its translation is CASTDIGGGSPLHF.